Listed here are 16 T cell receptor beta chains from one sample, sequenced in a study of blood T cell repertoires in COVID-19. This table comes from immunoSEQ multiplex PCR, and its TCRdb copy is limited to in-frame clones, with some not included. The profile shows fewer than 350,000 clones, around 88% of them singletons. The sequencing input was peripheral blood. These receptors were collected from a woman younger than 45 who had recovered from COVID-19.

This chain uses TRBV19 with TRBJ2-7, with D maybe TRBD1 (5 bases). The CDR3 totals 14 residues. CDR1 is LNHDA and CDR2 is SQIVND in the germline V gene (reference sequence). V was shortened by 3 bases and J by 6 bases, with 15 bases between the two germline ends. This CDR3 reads CASSIVGRVGEQYF. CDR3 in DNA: TGTGCCAGTAGTATCGTCGGCAGGGTAGGCGAGCAGTACTTC.

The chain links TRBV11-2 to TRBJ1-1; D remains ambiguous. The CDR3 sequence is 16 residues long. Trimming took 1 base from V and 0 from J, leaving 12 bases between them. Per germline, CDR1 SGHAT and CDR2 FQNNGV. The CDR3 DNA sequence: TGTGCCAGCAGCTTAGCCGCGGGGTCCATGAACACTGAAGCTTTCTTT. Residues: CASSLAAGSMNTEAFF.

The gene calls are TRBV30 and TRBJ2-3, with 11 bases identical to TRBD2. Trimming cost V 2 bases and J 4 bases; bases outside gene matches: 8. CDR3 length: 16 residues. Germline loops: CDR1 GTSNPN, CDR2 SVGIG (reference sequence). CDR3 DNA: TGTGCCTGGAGTAGGGGTAGCGGGGGGGCCTCAGATACGCAGTATTTT. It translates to CAWSRGSGGASDTQYF.

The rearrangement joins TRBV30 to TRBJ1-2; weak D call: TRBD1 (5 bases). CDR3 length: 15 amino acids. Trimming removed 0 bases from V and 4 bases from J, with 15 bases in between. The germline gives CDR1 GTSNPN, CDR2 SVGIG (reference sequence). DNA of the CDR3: TGTGCCTGGAGTGTACTACCCCCAGGGCTCTATGGCTACACCTTC. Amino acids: CAWSVLPPGLYGYTF.

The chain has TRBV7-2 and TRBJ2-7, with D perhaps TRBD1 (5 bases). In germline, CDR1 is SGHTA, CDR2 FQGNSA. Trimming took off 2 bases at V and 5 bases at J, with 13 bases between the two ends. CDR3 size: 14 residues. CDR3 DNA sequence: TGTGCCAGCAGCTTATTGGGCAGGGTCCACGAGCAGTACTTC. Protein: CASSLLGRVHEQYF. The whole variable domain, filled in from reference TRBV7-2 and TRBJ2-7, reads GAGVSQSPSNKVTEKGKDVELRCDPISGHTALYWYRQSLGQGLEFLIYFQGNSAPDKSGLPSDRFSAERTGGSVSTLTIQRTQQEDSAVYLCASSLLGRVHEQYFGPGTRLTVT.

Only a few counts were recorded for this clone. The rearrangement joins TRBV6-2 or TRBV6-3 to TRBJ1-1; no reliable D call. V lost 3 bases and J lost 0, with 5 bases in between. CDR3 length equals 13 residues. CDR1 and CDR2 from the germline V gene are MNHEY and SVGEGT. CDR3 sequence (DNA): TGTGCCAGCAGTTATCGGGTGAACACTGAAGCTTTCTTT. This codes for CASSYRVNTEAFF.

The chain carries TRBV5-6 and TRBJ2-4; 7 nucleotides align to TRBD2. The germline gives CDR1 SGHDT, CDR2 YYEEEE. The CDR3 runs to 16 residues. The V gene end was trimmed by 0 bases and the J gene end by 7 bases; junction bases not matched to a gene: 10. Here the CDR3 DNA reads TGTGCCAGCAGCTTGGGTAGCGGGTCTTACGGGAACATTCAGTACTTC. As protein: CASSLGSGSYGNIQYF.

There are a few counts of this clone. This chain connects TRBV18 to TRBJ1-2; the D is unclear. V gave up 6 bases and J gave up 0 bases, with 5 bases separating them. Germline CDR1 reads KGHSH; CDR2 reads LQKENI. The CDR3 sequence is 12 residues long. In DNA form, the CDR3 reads TGTGCCAGCTCCCTAGCTAACTATGGCTACACCTTC. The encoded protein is CASSLANYGYTF.

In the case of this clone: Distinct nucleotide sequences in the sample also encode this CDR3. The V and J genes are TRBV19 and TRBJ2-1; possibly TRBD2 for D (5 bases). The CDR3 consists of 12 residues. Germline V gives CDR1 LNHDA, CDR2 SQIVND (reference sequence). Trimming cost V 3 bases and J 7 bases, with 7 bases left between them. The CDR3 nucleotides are TGTGCCAGTAGTATCGGCGGGAATGAGCAGTTCTTC. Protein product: CASSIGGNEQFF.

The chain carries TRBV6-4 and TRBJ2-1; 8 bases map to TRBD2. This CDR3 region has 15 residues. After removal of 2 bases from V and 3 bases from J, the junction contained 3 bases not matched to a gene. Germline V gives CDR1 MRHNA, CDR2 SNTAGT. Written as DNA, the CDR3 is TGTGCCAGCAGTGACACCCGGGAGGGCTACAATGAGCAGTTCTTC. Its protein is CASSDTREGYNEQFF.

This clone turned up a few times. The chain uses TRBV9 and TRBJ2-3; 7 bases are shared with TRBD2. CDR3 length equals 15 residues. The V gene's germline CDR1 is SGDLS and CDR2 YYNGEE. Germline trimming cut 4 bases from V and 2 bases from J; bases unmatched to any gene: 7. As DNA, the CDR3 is TGTGCCAGCAGCCTCGGGGGGTTATCCACAGATACGCAGTATTTT. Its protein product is CASSLGGLSTDTQYF.

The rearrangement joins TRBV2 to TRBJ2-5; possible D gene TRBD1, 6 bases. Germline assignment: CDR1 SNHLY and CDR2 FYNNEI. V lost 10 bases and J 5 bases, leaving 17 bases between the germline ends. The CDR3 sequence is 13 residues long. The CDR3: CATSVGGMETQYF. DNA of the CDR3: TGTGCCACTTCGGTAGGGGGAATGGAGACCCAGTACTTC.

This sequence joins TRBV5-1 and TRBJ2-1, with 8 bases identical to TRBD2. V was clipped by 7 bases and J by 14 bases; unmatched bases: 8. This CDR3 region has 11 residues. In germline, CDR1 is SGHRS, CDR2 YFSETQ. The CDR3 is CASSAEREKFF. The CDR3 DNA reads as TGCGCCAGCTCGGCCGAGCGGGAGAAGTTCTTC.

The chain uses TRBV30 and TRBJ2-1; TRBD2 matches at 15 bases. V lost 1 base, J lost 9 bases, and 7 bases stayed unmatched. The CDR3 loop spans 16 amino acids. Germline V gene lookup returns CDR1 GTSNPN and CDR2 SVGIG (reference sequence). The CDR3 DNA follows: TGTGCCTGGAGTGGAAGTCGGACTAGCGGGGGGGCTGAGCAGTTCTTC. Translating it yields CAWSGSRTSGGAEQFF. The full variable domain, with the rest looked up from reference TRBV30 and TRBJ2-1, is SQTIHQWPATLVQPVGSPLSLECTVEGTSNPNLYWYRQAAGRGLQLLFYSVGIGQISSEVPQNLSASRPQDRQFILSSKKLLLSDSGFYLCAWSGSRTSGGAEQFFGPGTRLTVL.

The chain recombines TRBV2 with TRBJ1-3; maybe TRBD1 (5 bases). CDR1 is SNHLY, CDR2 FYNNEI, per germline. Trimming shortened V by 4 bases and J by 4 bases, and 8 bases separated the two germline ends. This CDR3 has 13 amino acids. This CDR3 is CASSAGNGNTIYF. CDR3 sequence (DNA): TGTGCCAGCAGTGCAGGGAACGGAAACACCATATATTTT. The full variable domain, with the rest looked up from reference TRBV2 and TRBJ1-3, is EPEVTQTPSHQVTQMGQEVILRCVPISNHLYFYWYRQILGQKVEFLVSFYNNEISEKSEIFDDQFSVERPDGSNFTLKIRSTKLEDSAMYFCASSAGNGNTIYFGEGSWLTVV.

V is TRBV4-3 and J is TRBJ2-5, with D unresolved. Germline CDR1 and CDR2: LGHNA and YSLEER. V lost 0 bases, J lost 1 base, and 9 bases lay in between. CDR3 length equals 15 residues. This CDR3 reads CASSQDLTAQETQYF. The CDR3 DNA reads TGCGCCAGCAGCCAAGATTTAACAGCCCAAGAGACCCAGTACTTC.